The subject of this entry is one T cell receptor beta chain. Its recognized antigen is unknown. In this CDR3 the conserved last residue, phenylalanine or tryptophan, is missing, so a read error is likely. It is unclear where the CDR3 begins or ends on the DNA, so no DNA is shown, and the CDR3 is as TCRdb lists it. Starting from about 500 ng total RNA, TCRbeta-specific cDNA was produced by reverse transcription with a constant-region primer and ProtoScript II reverse transcriptase. The TCRbeta libraries were prepared through three rounds of nested multiplex PCR following a slightly modified ARM-PCR procedure. Each of the first two PCR rounds ran for around 10 cycles using multiplex TRBV1-TRBV30 forward primers together with a Cbeta reverse primer. Sample barcodes and Illumina adapters were added in a final 25-cycle PCR using Deep VentR polymerase. Before sequencing, amplicons between 200 and 500 bp were purified from gel using a QIAquick gel extraction kit. TCRbeta amplicons were sequenced on an Illumina HiSeq 2500 with 250-bp paired-end reads. The study's processing was this. Quality trimming of reads was performed with Trimmomatic v0.33, and paired reads were merged with FLASH v1.2.11 so that full CDR3 sequences could be recovered. V, D and J germline segments were assigned to the rearranged TCRbeta sequences by MiGEC v1.2.1b. Clonotype statistics and Shannon-Wiener diversity indices were computed with VDJtools v1.0.0. Except for diversity analysis, only the 250 most abundant clonotypes of each sample were used in subsequent analyses to reduce sampling bias. TCRdb applied fastp at Q25 and MiXCR to the public reads, then kept only in-frame beta chains. Each CDR3 protein appears once, grouped with its most common genes and DNA. These V and J calls rely on TCRdb rather than the paper's analysis. The sample table records over 100,000 distinct CDR3 sequences; about two thirds of these occur just once. The ten largest clonotypes hold roughly 8.1% of the sample.

These data belong to a study of tumor-infiltrating lymphocytes in primary liver carcinoma (dated by TCRdb to between 2016 and 2019). In the study overall: Of the five patients (three men and two women, aged 30 to 69 years), four had hepatocellular carcinoma and one had combined HCC and intrahepatic cholangiocarcinoma. Tumors of the five patients were stage T1-T3 N0M0 with maximum diameters of roughly 4.2 to 11 cm. Each sample produced about 3.5 to 7.13 million productive TCRbeta reads, and read depth showed no significant difference between tissue types. For each liver tumor, the study sampled five regions along with adjacent normal tissue and blood, and applied TCRbeta repertoire sequencing, expression microarrays and whole-exome sequencing. TCRbeta repertoire sequencing covered 35 or so specimens from 5 patients: around 25 tumor regions, 5 adjacent noncancerous liver tissues and 5 peripheral blood samples. Repertoires from technical replicates were highly reproducible, with mean shared-clone rates approximately 0.92 and correlation coefficients above 0.95. Here is what the overall study found, with its caveats: Repertoire overlap was higher between tumor regions (mean around 36%) than tumor-adjacent (approximately 17%) or tumor-blood (about 15%) pairs, consistent with antigen-driven expansion. A significantly larger repertoire fraction was made up by the top 250 clones in tumors than in blood (p = 0.039). Only the TCR beta chain was sequenced, which likely underestimates true repertoire diversity because unpaired alpha chains were not captured. Because the samples were bulk and unsorted, CD4+ and CD8+ T cell repertoires could not be compared. The study included only five or six patients, and the authors note findings should be validated in a larger study.

The CDR3 spans 12 residues, counting both ends. The germline V gene gives CDR1 as SGHAT and CDR2 as FQNNGV. Without any cell sorting, total RNA and DNA were extracted together from about 20-30 mg of bulk tissue using the AllPrep DNA/RNA mini kit. Surgical resection was performed in China between November 2015 and early 2016 on a handful of patients with histopathologically diagnosed primary liver carcinoma. At the time of sampling, the patients were treatment-naive and had chronic HBV infection. Fresh tumor and adjacent tissue pieces were bisected; one half was stored in RNAlater at -80°C, the other sent for histology.

The TCR originated in a woman aged 60-70 years with primary liver carcinoma and hepatitis B virus infection. The specimen was tumor-adjacent normal liver tissue. This chain is built from TRBV11-2 and TRBJ1-5. The CDR3 is CASSLYVGRPHL.